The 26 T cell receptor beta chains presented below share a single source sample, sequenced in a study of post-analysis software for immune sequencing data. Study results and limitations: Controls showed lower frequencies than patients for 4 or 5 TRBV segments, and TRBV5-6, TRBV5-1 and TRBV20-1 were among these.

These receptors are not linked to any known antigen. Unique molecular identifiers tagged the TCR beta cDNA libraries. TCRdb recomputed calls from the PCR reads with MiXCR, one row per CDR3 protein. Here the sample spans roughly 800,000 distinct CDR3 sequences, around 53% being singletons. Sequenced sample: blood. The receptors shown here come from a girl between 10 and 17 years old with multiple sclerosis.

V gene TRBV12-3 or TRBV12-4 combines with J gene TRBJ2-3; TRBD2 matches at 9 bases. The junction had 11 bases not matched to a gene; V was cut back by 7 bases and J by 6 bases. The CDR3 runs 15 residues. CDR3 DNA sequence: TGTGCCAGCAAGGCTAGCGGGAACAAAGGGGATACGCAGTATTTT. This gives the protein CASKASGNKGDTQYF.

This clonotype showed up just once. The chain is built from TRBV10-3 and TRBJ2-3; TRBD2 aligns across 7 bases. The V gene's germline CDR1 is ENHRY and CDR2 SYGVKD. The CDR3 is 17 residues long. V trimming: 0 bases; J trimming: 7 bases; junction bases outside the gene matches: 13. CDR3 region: CAISESQGREAAHTQYF. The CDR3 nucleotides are TGTGCCATCAGTGAGTCGCAAGGACGGGAGGCGGCTCATACGCAGTATTTT.

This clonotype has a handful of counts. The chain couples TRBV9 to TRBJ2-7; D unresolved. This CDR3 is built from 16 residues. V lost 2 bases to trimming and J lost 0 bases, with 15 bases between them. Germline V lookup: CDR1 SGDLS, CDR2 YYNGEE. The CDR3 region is CASSVKIAASSYEQYF. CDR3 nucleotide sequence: TGTGCCAGCAGCGTGAAGATTGCGGCTAGCTCCTACGAGCAGTACTTC.

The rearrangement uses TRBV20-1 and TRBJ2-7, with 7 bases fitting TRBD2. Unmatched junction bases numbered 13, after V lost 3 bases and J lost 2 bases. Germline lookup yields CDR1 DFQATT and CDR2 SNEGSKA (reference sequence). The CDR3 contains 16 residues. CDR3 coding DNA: TGCAGTGCTAGTGGGGGTACCGGGACTACAACCTACGAGCAGTACTTC. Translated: CSASGGTGTTTYEQYF.

The CDR3 sequence is CASSVRGGVSYNEQFF. In DNA, the CDR3 is TGTGCCAGCTCCGTAAGGGGGGGGGTCTCCTACAATGAGCAGTTCTTC. This chain joins TRBV6-5 and TRBJ2-1; D possibly corresponds to TRBD2 (7 bases). The CDR3 is 16 residues long. Trimming took 8 bases from V and 0 from J, leaving 17 bases between them. Germline V lookup: CDR1 MNHEY, CDR2 SVGAGI.

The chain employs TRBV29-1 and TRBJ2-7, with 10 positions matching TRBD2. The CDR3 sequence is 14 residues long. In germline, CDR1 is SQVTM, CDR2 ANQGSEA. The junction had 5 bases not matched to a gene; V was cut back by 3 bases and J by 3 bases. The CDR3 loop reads CSVDLAGVGYEQYF. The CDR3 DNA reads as TGCAGCGTTGATCTAGCGGGAGTTGGCTACGAGCAGTACTTC.

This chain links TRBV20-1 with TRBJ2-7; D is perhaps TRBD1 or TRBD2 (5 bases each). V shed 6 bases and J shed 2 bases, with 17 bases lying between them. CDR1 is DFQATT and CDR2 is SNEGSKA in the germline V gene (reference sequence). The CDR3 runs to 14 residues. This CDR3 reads CSAVRGSEAYEQYF. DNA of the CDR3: TGCAGTGCGGTCCGGGGCTCCGAAGCCTACGAGCAGTACTTC.

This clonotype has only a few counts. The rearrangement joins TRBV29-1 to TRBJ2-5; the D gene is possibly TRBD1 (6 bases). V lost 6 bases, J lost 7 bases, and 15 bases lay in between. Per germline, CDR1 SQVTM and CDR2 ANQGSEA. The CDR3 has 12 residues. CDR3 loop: CSVGTSSGTQYF. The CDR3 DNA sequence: TGCAGCGTAGGGACATCCTCGGGGACCCAGTACTTC.

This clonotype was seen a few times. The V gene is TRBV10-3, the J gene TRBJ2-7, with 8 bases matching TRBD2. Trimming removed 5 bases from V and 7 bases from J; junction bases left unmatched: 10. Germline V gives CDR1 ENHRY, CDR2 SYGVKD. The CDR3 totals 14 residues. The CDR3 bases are TGTGCCATCAGTCTAGCGGGTGGGCCTGGGGAGCAGTACTTC. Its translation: CAISLAGGPGEQYF.

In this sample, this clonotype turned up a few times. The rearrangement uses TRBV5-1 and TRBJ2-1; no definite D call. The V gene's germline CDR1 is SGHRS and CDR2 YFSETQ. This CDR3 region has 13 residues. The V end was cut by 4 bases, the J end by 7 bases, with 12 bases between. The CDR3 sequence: CASSPVSGNEQFF. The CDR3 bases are TGCGCCAGCAGCCCTGTCTCGGGTAATGAGCAGTTCTTC.

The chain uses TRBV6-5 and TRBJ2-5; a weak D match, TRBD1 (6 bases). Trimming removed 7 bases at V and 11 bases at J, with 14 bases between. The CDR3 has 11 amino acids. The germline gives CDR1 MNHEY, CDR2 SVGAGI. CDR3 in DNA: TGTGCCAGCACCGGCAGGGGAAGGCAGTACTTC. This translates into CASTGRGRQYF.

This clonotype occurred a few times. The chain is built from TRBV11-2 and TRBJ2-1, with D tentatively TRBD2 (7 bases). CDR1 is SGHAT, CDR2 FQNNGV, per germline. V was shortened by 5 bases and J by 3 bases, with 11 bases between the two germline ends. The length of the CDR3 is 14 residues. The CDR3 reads CASSQGGGYNEQFF. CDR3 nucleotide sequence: TGTGCCAGCAGCCAGGGAGGGGGCTACAATGAGCAGTTCTTC.

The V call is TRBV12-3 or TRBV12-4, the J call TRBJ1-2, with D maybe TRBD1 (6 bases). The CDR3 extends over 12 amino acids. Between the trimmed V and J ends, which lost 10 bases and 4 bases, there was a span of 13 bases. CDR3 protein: CATQTGLYGYTF. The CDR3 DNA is TGTGCCACCCAAACAGGGCTCTATGGCTACACCTTC.

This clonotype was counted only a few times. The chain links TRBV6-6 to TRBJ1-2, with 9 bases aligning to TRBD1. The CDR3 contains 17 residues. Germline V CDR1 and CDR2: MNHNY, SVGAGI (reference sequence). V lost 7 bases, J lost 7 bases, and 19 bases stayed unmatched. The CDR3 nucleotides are TGTGCCAGCAACCTCCACCGTGGATCACAGGGGGCGGGTGGCTACACCTTC. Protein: CASNLHRGSQGAGGYTF.

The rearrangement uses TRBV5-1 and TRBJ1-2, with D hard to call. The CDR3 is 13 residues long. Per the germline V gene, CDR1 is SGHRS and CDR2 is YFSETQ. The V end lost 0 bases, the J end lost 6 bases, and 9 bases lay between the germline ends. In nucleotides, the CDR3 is TGCGCCAGCAGCTTGGGGCGGGCCAATGGCTACACCTTC. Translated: CASSLGRANGYTF.

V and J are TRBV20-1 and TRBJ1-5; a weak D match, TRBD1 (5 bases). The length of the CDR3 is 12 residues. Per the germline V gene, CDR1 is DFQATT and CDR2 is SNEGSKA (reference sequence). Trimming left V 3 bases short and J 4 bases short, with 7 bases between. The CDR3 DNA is TGCAGTGCTAGCAGGGTAAATCAGCCCCAGCATTTT. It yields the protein CSASRVNQPQHF.

The chain's CDR3 is CASSLAWGGEQYF. The CDR3, as DNA: TGCGCCAGCAGCTTGGCCTGGGGTGGAGAGCAGTATTTT. This chain uses TRBV5-1 with TRBJ2-3, with D hard to call. The V gene's germline CDR1 is SGHRS and CDR2 YFSETQ. This CDR3 is built from 13 residues. The V end lost 0 bases, the J end lost 11 bases, and 13 bases lay between the germline ends.

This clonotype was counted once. This CDR3 is CASSPGLAGAPETQYF. In DNA, the CDR3 is TGTGCCAGCAGCCCGGGACTAGCGGGAGCCCCAGAGACCCAGTACTTC. The chain couples TRBV7-8 to TRBJ2-5; 14 positions agree with TRBD2. Germline CDR1 and CDR2: SGHVS and FQNEAQ. With V trimmed by 5 bases and J by 4 bases, 6 bases remained unmatched. The CDR3 covers 16 residues.

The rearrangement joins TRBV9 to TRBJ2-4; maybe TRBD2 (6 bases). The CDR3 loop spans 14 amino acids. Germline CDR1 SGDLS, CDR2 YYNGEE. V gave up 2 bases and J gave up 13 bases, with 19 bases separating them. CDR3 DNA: TGTGCCAGCAGCGTGGGACCTCAGTCGGGGGAGCAGTACTTC. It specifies CASSVGPQSGEQYF. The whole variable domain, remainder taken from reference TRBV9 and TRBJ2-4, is DSGVTQTPKHLITATGQRVTLRCSPRSGDLSVYWYQQSLDQGLQFLIQYYNGEERAKGNILERFSAQQFPDLHSELNLSSLELGDSALYFCASSVGPQSGEQYFGAGTRLSVL.

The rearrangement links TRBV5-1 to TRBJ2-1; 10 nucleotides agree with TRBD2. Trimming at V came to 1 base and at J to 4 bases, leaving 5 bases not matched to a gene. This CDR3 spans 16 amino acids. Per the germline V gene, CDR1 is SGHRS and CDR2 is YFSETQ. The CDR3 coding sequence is TGCGCCAGCAGCTTGCAAAGGACTAGCGGATACAATGAGCAGTTCTTC. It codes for CASSLQRTSGYNEQFF.

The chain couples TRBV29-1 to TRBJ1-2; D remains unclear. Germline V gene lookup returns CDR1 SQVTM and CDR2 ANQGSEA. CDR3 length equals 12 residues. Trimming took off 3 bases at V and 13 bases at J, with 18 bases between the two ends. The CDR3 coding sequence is TGCAGCGTTGATGCAGGTCTGGAGATTTGCACCTTC. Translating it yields CSVDAGLEICTF.

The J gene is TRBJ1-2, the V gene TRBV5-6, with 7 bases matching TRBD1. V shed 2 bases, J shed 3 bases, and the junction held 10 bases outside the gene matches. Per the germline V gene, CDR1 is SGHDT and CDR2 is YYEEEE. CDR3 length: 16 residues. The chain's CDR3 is CASSLYTGEADYGYTF. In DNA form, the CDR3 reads TGTGCCAGCAGCTTATATACAGGGGAGGCAGACTATGGCTACACCTTC.

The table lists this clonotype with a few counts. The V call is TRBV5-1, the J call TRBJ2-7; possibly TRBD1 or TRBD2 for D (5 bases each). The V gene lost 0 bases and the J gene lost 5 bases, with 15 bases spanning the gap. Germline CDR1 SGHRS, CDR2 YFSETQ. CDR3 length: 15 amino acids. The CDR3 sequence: CASSLAGTPLDEQYF. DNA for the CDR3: TGCGCCAGCAGCTTGGCCGGGACGCCCTTGGACGAGCAGTACTTC.

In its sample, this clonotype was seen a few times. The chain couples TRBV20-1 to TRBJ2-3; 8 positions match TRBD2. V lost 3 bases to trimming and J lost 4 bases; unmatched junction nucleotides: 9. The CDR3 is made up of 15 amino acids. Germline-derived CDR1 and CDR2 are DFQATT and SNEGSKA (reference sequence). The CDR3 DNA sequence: TGCAGTGCTAGCGGGAGGGCCCTCTCGGCAGATACGCAGTATTTT. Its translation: CSASGRALSADTQYF.

CDR3 DNA sequence: TGTGCCAGCAGCGCCGACACCTCTGGGGCCAACGTCCTGACTTTC. Translated: CASSADTSGANVLTF. The chain has TRBV3-1 and TRBJ2-6; D not resolved. V was clipped by 5 bases and J by 0 bases, with 8 bases between them. The CDR3 runs 15 residues. Germline assignment: CDR1 LGHDT and CDR2 YNNKEL (reference sequence).

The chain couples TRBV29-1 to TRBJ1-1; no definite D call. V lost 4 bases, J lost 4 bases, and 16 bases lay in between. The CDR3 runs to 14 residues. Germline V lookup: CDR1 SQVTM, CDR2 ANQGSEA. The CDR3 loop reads CSVVIPGSFTEAFF. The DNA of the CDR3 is TGCAGCGTTGTTATACCGGGGTCATTCACTGAAGCTTTCTTT.